Following are 16 T cell receptor beta chains from one sample sequenced in a study of T cell repertoires in cytomegalovirus infection. TCRdb independently ran MiXCR on the reads; one entry per CDR3 protein. The sample has roughly 300,000 distinct CDR3 sequences; around 25% are singletons. Specimen: PBMCs. These receptors originate from a human donor in good health (CMV status not recorded). Some clones in this sample may be carry-over from other donors' samples.

The genes are TRBV12-3 or TRBV12-4 and TRBJ2-1; D remains unclear. CDR3 length equals 15 residues. The V end was cut by 0 bases, the J end by 5 bases, with 11 bases between. The CDR3 sequence: CASSLAARLDNEQFF. The CDR3 nucleotides are TGTGCCAGCAGTTTAGCGGCCCGACTCGACAATGAGCAGTTCTTC.

At least ten counts were recorded for this clonotype. The chain uses TRBV7-2 and TRBJ2-7, with TRBD1 identical over 8 bases. Germline CDR1 reads SGHTA; CDR2 reads FQGNSA. This CDR3 is built from 17 residues. The junction had 8 bases not matched to a gene; V was cut back by 1 base and J by 0 bases. Here the CDR3 reads CASSLVAGGAGSYEQYF. The CDR3 nucleotides are TGTGCCAGCAGCTTAGTGGCAGGGGGCGCGGGCTCCTACGAGCAGTACTTC.

Concerning this clonotype: An end of the junction differs from the germline gene, which may be a read error. V is TRBV4-3 and J is TRBJ2-1; 14 nucleotides match TRBD2. Germline V gene lookup returns CDR1 LGHNA and CDR2 YSLEER. CDR3 length: 19 amino acids. The CDR3 DNA reads as TGCCCCAGCAGCCAAGATCGGGGACTAGCGGGAGTATTGGACAATGAGCAGTTCTTC. Protein product: CPSSQDRGLAGVLDNEQFF.

The chain uses TRBV5-1 and TRBJ2-3; D ambiguous. This CDR3 spans 13 amino acids. Germline CDR1 and CDR2: SGHRS and YFSETQ. Trimming left V 3 bases short and J 6 bases short, with 11 bases between. CDR3 DNA: TGCGCCAGCAGCTCGGTGGGTTTTGATACGCAGTATTTT. It yields the protein CASSSVGFDTQYF.

The chain links TRBV5-5 to TRBJ2-3; 10 bases fit TRBD1. Germline V CDR1 and CDR2: SGHKS, YYEKEE (reference sequence). Trimming removed 1 base from V and 8 bases from J; junction bases left unmatched: 10. The CDR3 runs to 16 residues. The CDR3: CASSLTPGTGAGTQYF. In DNA, the CDR3 is TGTGCCAGCAGCTTGACCCCCGGGACAGGGGCCGGTACGCAGTATTTT.

This clonotype was observed many times. This sequence joins TRBV7-3 and TRBJ2-2; D possibly matches TRBD1 or TRBD2 (5 bases each). The V gene lost 1 base and the J gene lost 4 bases, with 16 bases spanning the gap. Per germline, CDR1 SGHTA and CDR2 FQGTGA. CDR3 length equals 17 residues. The CDR3 loop is CASSLMRPGAGTGELFF. The DNA for the CDR3 is TGTGCCAGCAGCTTAATGCGCCCCGGGGCGGGCACCGGGGAGCTGTTTTTT.

This clonotype was recorded a few times. The chain recombines TRBV12-5 with TRBJ1-5; D is ambiguous. The CDR3 contains 11 residues. With 5 bases removed from V and 16 bases from J, the gap between germline ends came to 15 bases. Germline V gives CDR1 LGHNT, CDR2 FRNRAP. The CDR3 here is CASGTRHGDHF. The CDR3 DNA reads as TGTGCTAGTGGTACTAGACATGGGGATCATTTT.

About this clonotype: A much more abundant neighbour one base away suggests this may be a read error. The genes are TRBV7-2 and TRBJ2-1; 8 positions agree with TRBD1. The ends lost 6 bases at V and 6 bases at J; junction bases unmatched: 7. The CDR3 runs to 14 residues. The germline V gene encodes CDR1 SGHTA and CDR2 FQGNSA. CDR3 loop: CASRRQGCVNEQFF. The CDR3 region has the DNA TGTGCCAGCAGGCGACAGGGGTGTGTCAATGAGCAGTTCTTC.

This clonotype occurred a few times. V is TRBV11-2 and J is TRBJ2-1, with 12 bases identical to TRBD2. Per the germline V gene, CDR1 is SGHAT and CDR2 is FQNNGV. The CDR3 sequence is 16 residues long. V was clipped by 5 bases and J by 7 bases; unmatched bases: 9. CDR3 DNA sequence: TGTGCCAGCAGCCCAACTAGCGGGAGGAATTATAATGAGCAGTTCTTC. It is translated as CASSPTSGRNYNEQFF.

The CDR3 loop is CASSGAKGGLAQFF. The CDR3 DNA sequence: TGTGCCAGCAGTGGAGCTAAGGGGGGGCTAGCGCAGTTCTTC. J is TRBJ2-1 and V is TRBV6-6; D may be TRBD2 (7 bases). Looked up from germline, CDR1 is MNHNY and CDR2 is SVGAGI (reference sequence). V lost 5 bases and J lost 12, with 20 bases in between. The CDR3 runs to 14 residues.

This clonotype was picked up a small number of times. The chain is built from TRBV12-3 or TRBV12-4 and TRBJ2-7; 8 bases match TRBD1. There are 14 residues in the CDR3. With V trimmed by 3 bases and J by 1 base, 2 bases remained unmatched. CDR3 DNA: TGTGCCAGCAGTTTGACAGGGGCATCCTACGAGCAGTACTTC. As protein: CASSLTGASYEQYF.

There are a few counts of this clonotype. The chain combines TRBV2 with TRBJ2-4; the match to TRBD2 covers 11 bases. The V gene end was trimmed by 0 bases and the J gene end by 3 bases; junction bases not matched to a gene: 10. Germline-derived CDR1 and CDR2 are SNHLY and FYNNEI. This CDR3 has 19 amino acids. The DNA for the CDR3 is TGTGCCAGCAGTGAAGCTCAACTAGCGGGGGCCGGCGACAAAAACATTCAGTACTTC. Translating gives CASSEAQLAGAGDKNIQYF.

The chain carries TRBV20-1 and TRBJ2-7, with TRBD2 matching over 14 bases. CDR1 is DFQATT and CDR2 is SNEGSKA in the germline V gene (reference sequence). The CDR3 extends over 12 amino acids. The CDR3 DNA reads TGCTCGGGACTAGCGGGAGTTGGCGAGCAGTACTTC. Its protein product is CSGLAGVGEQYF.

This clonotype was counted once. This chain uses TRBV7-2 with TRBJ2-3; tentatively, D is TRBD1 or TRBD2 (7 bases each). The V gene's germline CDR1 is SGHTA and CDR2 FQGNSA. V dropped 5 bases and J dropped 4 bases, with 19 bases sitting between them. The CDR3 is 16 residues long. CDR3 region: CASSPQGGRPPDTQYF. In DNA, the CDR3 is TGTGCCAGCAGCCCCCAGGGGGGGCGGCCTCCAGATACGCAGTATTTT. The full variable domain, its missing parts supplied by reference TRBV7-2 and TRBJ2-3, is GAGVSQSPSNKVTEKGKDVELRCDPISGHTALYWYRQSLGQGLEFLIYFQGNSAPDKSGLPSDRFSAERTGGSVSTLTIQRTQQEDSAVYLCASSPQGGRPPDTQYFGPGTRLTVL.

The rearrangement links TRBV12-3 or TRBV12-4 to TRBJ2-7, with D perhaps assigned TRBD1 or TRBD2 (5 bases each). The ends were cut back, 5 bases at V and 3 bases at J, with 20 bases in the middle. The CDR3 has 16 amino acids. CDR3 in DNA: TGTGCCAGCAGTATGCTTTTGGGGACGCCGCTCTACGAGCAGTACTTC. Its protein product is CASSMLLGTPLYEQYF.

As concerns this clonotype: Being one base from a much bigger clone, this may be a read error. The CDR3 bases are TGTGACAGCAGGGCCCCGGGACTAGCGGGAGTGGGTGAGCAGTTCTTC. It codes for CDSRAPGLAGVGEQFF. The chain combines TRBV6-2 or TRBV6-3 with TRBJ2-1; TRBD2 matches 14 bases. This CDR3 has 16 amino acids. Germline V gene sequence: CDR1 MNHEY, CDR2 SVGEGT.